The clone carrying this T cell receptor beta chain was seen at least ten times. Each diagnosis was determined on the basis of clinical symptoms, serum thyroxine, TRAb, thyroid ultrasound and orbital computed tomography. The sample originates from a study of Graves' ophthalmopathy and Graves' hyperthyroidism. The authors amplified TCR beta CDR3 regions from RNA transcripts. Second-round multiplex PCR followed a first-round RT-PCR using HTBI primers. TCRdb reanalysed the multiplex PCR reads using MiXCR and keeps one entry per CDR3 protein. The data contain more than 550,000 distinct CDR3 sequences, approximately 39% of them singletons. The CDR3 loop spans 15 amino acids. V gave up 0 bases and J gave up 4 bases, with 12 bases separating them. Germline loops: CDR1 SGHVS, CDR2 FQNEAQ.

This clonotype was obtained from an adult man with Graves' ophthalmopathy. The sequenced sample consisted of peripheral blood. The chain employs TRBV7-8 and TRBJ1-2; D gene ambiguous. Here the CDR3 DNA reads TGTGCCAGCAGCTTAGCGGACCCGTCCGGCTATGGCTACACCTTC. Residues: CASSLADPSGYGYTF.